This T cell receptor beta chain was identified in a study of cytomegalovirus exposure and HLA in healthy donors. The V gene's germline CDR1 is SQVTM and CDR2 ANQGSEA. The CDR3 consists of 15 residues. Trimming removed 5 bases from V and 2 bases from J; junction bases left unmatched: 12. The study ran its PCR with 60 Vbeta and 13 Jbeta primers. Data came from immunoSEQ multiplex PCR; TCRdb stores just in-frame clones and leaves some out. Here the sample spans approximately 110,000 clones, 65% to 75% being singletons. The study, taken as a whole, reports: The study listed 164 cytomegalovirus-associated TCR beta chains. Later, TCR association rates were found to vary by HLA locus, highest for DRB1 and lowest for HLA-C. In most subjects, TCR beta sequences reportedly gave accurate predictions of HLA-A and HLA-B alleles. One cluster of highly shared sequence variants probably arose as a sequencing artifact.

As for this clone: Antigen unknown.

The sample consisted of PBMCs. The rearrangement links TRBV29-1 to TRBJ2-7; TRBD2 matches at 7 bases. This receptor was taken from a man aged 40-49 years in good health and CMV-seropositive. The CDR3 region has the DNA TGCAGCGTTCGAATAGGGCTAGCGGCGCCCTACGAGCAGTACTTC. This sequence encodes CSVRIGLAAPYEQYF.